The next 9 T cell receptor beta chains were all read from a single sample in a study of blood T cell repertoires in COVID-19. This table comes from immunoSEQ multiplex PCR, and its TCRdb copy is limited to in-frame clones, with some not included. The sample has some 57,000 clones; more than 90% are singletons. What was sequenced was peripheral blood. The receptors here all came from a human donor in a cohort sampled during active COVID-19.

The chain's CDR3 is CASSPGGSGNTQYF. For the CDR3, the DNA is TGTGCCAGCAGTCCTGGAGGTTCAGGAAATACGCAGTATTTT. The chain couples TRBV6-5 to TRBJ2-3; tentatively, D is TRBD2 (5 bases). The V end was cut by 5 bases, the J end by 7 bases, with 16 bases between. Per germline, CDR1 MNHEY and CDR2 SVGAGI. The CDR3 is 14 residues long.

Written as DNA, the CDR3 is TGTGCCAGTAGCCTATTGACAGGGGCGGGTGAAAAACTGTTTTTT. Translation: CASSLLTGAGEKLFF. The J gene is TRBJ1-4, the V gene TRBV19, with TRBD1 identical over 8 bases. Germline V gene lookup returns CDR1 LNHDA and CDR2 SQIVND (reference sequence). The CDR3 runs 15 residues. Trimming removed 6 bases from V and 7 bases from J; junction bases left unmatched: 10.

This clone was picked up a small number of times. V is TRBV5-1 and J is TRBJ1-1, with D possibly TRBD1 on 5 matching bases. The CDR3 is 15 residues long. The germline V and J ends were trimmed by 2 bases and 4 bases, with 15 bases remaining between them. Germline-derived CDR1 and CDR2 are SGHRS and YFSETQ. The CDR3 loop reads CASSFAGDLGTEAFF. DNA of the CDR3: TGCGCCAGCAGCTTCGCGGGGGACTTGGGCACTGAAGCTTTCTTT.

The chain employs TRBV19 and TRBJ1-3; a weak D match, TRBD1 (5 bases). The CDR3 is 16 amino acids. Germline assignment: CDR1 LNHDA and CDR2 SQIVND (reference sequence). The V gene lost 3 bases and the J gene lost 4 bases, with 16 bases spanning the gap. The CDR3 sequence is CASSIVEGIYGNTIYF. The CDR3 DNA sequence: TGTGCCAGTAGTATCGTGGAGGGGATATACGGAAACACCATATATTTT.

V is TRBV7-2 and J is TRBJ2-1; no clear D. This CDR3 comprises 13 residues. V was clipped by 5 bases and J by 10 bases, with 15 bases between them. Germline lookup yields CDR1 SGHTA and CDR2 FQGNSA. The CDR3 spells CASSALSRREQFF. The CDR3 DNA reads TGTGCCAGCAGCGCCCTGTCCCGGCGGGAGCAGTTCTTC.

This clone has only a few counts. The chain combines TRBV9 with TRBJ1-4, with D hard to call. Germline V gene lookup returns CDR1 SGDLS and CDR2 YYNGEE. CDR3 length: 13 amino acids. V dropped 4 bases and J dropped 7 bases, with 11 bases sitting between them. The CDR3 DNA follows: TGTGCCAGCAGCTCAAGTGCAGGTGAAAAACTGTTTTTT. This translates into CASSSSAGEKLFF. Looking up the rest from reference TRBV9 and TRBJ1-4 gives the full variable domain: DSGVTQTPKHLITATGQRVTLRCSPRSGDLSVYWYQQSLDQGLQFLIQYYNGEERAKGNILERFSAQQFPDLHSELNLSSLELGDSALYFCASSSSAGEKLFFGSGTQLSVL.

The chain carries TRBV15 and TRBJ2-1, with 9 bases identical to TRBD2. This CDR3 has 16 amino acids. From germline, CDR1 is LNHNV and CDR2 YYDKDF (reference sequence). The J segment lost 8 bases and the V segment lost 1 base, leaving 9 bases of the junction unmatched. The CDR3 nucleotides are TGTGCCACCAGCAGAGGGGCGGGAGGGCCTCCCTATGAGCAGTTCTTC. This codes for CATSRGAGGPPYEQFF.

The V and J genes are TRBV10-3 and TRBJ2-7; 8 bases are shared with TRBD1. The CDR3 spans 14 residues. J lost 2 bases, V lost 7 bases, and 7 bases had no gene match. Germline V gene lookup returns CDR1 ENHRY and CDR2 SYGVKD. DNA for the CDR3: TGTGCCATCACTTCAAAGGACAGGGCCTACGAGCAGTACTTC. Amino acids: CAITSKDRAYEQYF.

The genes are TRBV12-3 or TRBV12-4 and TRBJ2-5; D possibly corresponds to TRBD2 (5 bases). This CDR3 is 11 amino acids long. With 6 bases removed from V and 7 bases from J, the gap between germline ends came to 9 bases. CDR3 sequence (DNA): TGTGCCAGCAGCACCGAGGGGACCCAGTACTTC. It codes for CASSTEGTQYF.